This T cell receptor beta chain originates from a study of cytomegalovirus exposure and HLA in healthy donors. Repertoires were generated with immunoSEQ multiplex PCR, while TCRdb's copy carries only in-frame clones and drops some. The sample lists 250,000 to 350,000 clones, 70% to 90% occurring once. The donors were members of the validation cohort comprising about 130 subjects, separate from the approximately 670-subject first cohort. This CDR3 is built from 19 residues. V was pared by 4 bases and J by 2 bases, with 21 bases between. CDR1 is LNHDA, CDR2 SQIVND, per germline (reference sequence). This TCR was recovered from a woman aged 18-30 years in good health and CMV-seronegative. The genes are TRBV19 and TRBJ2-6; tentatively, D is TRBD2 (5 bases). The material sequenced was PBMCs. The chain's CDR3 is CASSRTGTAAGPGANVLTF. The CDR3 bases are TGTGCCAGTAGTAGGACGGGAACAGCCGCTGGTCCTGGGGCCAACGTCCTGACTTTC.